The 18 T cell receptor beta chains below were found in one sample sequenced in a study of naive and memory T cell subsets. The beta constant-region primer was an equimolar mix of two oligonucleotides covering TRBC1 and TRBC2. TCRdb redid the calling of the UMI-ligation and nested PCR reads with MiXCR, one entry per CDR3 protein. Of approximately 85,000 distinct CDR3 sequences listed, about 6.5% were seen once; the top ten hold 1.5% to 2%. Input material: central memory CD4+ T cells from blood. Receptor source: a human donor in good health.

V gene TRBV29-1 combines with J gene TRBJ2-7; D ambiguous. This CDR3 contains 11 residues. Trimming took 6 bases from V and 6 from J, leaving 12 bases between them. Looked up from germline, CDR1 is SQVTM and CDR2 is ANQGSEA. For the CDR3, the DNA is TGCAGCGTCCACACGGGCACCGAGCAGTACTTC. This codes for CSVHTGTEQYF.

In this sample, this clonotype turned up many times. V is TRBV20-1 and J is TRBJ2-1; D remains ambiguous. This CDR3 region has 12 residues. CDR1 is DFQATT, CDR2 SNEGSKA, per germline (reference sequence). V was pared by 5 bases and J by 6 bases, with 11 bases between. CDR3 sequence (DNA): TGCAGTGCTGTAGGGTACGGCAATGAGCAGTTCTTC. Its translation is CSAVGYGNEQFF.

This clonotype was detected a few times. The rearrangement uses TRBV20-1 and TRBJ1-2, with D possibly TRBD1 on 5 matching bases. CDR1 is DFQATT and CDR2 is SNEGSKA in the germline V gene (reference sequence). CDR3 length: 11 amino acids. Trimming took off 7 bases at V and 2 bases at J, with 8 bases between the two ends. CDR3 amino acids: CSGQGNYGYTF. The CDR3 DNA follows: TGCAGTGGGCAGGGAAACTATGGCTACACCTTC.

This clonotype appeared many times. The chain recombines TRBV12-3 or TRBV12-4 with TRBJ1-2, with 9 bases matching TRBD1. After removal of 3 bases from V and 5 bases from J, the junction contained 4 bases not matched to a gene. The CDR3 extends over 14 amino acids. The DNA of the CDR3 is TGTGCCAGCAGTTTTGGGACAGGGCAGTATGGCTACACCTTC. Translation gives CASSFGTGQYGYTF.

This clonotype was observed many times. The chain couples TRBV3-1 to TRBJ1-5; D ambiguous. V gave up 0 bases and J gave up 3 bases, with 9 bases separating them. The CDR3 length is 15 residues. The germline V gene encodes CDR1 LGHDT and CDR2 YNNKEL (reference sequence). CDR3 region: CASSQDFGVNQPQHF. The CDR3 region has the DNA TGTGCCAGCAGCCAAGATTTCGGGGTCAATCAGCCCCAGCATTTT.

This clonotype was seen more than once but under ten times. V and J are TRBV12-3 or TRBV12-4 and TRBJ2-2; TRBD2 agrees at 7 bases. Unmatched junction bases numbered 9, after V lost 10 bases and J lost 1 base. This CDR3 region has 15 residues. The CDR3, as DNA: TGTGCCATAACCGCGGGGGACCTGAACACCGGGGAGCTGTTTTTT. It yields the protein CAITAGDLNTGELFF.

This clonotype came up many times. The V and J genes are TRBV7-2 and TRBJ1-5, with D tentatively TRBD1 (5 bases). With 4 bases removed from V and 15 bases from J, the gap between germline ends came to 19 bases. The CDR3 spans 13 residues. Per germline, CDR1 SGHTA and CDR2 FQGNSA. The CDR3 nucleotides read TGTGCCAGCAGCTCCGAAACCAGGGCAGTCTCGCATTTT. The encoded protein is CASSSETRAVSHF. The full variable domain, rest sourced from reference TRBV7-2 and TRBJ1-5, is GAGVSQSPSNKVTEKGKDVELRCDPISGHTALYWYRQSLGQGLEFLIYFQGNSAPDKSGLPSDRFSAERTGGSVSTLTIQRTQQEDSAVYLCASSSETRAVSHFGDGTRLSIL.

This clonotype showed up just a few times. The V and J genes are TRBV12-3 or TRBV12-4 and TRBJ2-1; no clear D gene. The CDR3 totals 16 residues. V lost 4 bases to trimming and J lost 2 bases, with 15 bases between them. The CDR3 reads CASSSFLGNPYNEQFF. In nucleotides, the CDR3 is TGTGCCAGCAGTTCGTTTTTAGGGAACCCCTACAATGAGCAGTTCTTC.

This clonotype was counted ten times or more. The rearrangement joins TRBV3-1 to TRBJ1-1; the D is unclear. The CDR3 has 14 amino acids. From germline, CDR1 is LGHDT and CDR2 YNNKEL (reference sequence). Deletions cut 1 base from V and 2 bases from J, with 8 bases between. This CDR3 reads CASSQVAGNTEAFF. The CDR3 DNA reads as TGTGCCAGCAGCCAAGTTGCAGGCAACACTGAAGCTTTCTTT. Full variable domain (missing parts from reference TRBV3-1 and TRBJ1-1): DTAVSQTPKYLVTQMGNDKSIKCEQNLGHDTMYWYKQDSKKFLKIMFSYNNKELIINETVPNRFSPKSPDKAHLNLHINSLELGDSAVYFCASSQVAGNTEAFFGQGTRLTVV.

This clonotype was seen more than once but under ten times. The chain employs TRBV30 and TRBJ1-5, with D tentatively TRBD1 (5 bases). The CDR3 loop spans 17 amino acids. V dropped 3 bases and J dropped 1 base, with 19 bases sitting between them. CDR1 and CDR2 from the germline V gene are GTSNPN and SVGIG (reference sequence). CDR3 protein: CAWSLPGRVGSNQPQHF. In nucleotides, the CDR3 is TGTGCCTGGAGCCTTCCAGGGAGGGTTGGGAGCAATCAGCCCCAGCATTTT. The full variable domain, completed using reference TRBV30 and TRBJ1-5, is SQTIHQWPATLVQPVGSPLSLECTVEGTSNPNLYWYRQAAGRGLQLLFYSVGIGQISSEVPQNLSASRPQDRQFILSSKKLLLSDSGFYLCAWSLPGRVGSNQPQHFGDGTRLSIL.

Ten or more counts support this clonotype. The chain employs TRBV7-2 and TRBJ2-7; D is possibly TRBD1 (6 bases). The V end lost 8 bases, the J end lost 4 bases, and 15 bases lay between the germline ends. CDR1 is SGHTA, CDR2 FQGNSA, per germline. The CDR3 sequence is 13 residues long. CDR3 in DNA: TGTGCCAGCGTTGGAAGGGGGTCGTACGAGCAGTACTTC. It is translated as CASVGRGSYEQYF.

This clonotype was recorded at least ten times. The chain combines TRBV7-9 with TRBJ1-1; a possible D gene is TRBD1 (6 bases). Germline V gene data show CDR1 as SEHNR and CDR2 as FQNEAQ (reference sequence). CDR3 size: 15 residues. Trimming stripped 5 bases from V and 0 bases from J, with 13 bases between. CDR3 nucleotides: TGTGCCAGCAGCCACTTAGGGGGTATGAACACTGAAGCTTTCTTT. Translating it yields CASSHLGGMNTEAFF.

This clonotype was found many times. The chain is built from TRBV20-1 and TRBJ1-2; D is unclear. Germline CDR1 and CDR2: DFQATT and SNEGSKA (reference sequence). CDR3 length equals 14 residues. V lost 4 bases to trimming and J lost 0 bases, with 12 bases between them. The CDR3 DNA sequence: TGCAGTGCTATTACGGCAGAGGCTAACTATGGCTACACCTTC. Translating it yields CSAITAEANYGYTF.

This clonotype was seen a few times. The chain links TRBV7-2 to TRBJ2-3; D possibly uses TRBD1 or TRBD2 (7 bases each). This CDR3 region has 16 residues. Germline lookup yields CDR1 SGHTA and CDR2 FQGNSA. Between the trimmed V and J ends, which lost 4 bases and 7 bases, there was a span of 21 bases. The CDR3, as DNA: TGTGCCAGCAGCTCCGGTCCAGGGGGGGGTAGGAATACGCAGTATTTT. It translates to CASSSGPGGGRNTQYF.

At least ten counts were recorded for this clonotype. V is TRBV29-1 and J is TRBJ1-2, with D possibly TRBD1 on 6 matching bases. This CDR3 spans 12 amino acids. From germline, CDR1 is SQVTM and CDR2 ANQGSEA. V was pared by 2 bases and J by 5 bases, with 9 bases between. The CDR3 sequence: CSVEQGTYGYTF. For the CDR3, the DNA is TGCAGCGTTGAACAGGGGACGTATGGCTACACCTTC.

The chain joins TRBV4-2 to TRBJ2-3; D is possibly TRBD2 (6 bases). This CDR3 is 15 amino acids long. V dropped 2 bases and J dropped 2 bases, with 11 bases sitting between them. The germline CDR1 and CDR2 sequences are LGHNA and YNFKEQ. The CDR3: CASSQNGRPTDTQYF. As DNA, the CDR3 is TGTGCCAGCAGCCAAAACGGGAGACCCACAGATACGCAGTATTTT.

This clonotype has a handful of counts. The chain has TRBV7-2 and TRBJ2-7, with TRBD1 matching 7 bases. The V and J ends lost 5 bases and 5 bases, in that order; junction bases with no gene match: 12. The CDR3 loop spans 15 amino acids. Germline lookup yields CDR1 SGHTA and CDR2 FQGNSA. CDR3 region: CASSPRQGRQDEQYF. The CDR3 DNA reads TGTGCCAGCAGCCCCCGACAGGGTCGGCAAGACGAGCAGTACTTC.

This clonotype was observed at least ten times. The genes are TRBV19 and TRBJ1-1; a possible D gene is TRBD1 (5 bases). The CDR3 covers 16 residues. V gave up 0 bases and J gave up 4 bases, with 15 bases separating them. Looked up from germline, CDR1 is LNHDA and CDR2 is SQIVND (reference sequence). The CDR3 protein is CASSIDRAGLSTEAFF. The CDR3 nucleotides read TGTGCCAGTAGTATAGATCGGGCAGGGTTGAGCACTGAAGCTTTCTTT.